A single sample gave rise to the 17 T cell receptor beta chains below, sequenced in a study of somatic mutations in cytotoxic T cells in rheumatoid arthritis. Data came from immunoSEQ multiplex PCR; TCRdb stores just in-frame clones and leaves some out. The table shows about 20,000 clones, with about 86% occurring only once. The specimen sequenced was CD8+ T cells sorted from blood. The receptors derive from a woman aged 45-60 years in good health.

The gene calls are TRBV6-1 and TRBJ2-7; 9 nucleotides line up with TRBD2. Trimming at V came to 2 bases and at J to 0 bases, leaving 2 bases not matched to a gene. This CDR3 is 15 amino acids long. In germline, CDR1 is MNHNS, CDR2 SASEGT. The CDR3 reads CASSEIAGASYEQYV. The CDR3 nucleotides read TGTGCCAGCAGTGAAATAGCGGGGGCCTCCTACGAGCAGTACGTC.

The chain links TRBV14 to TRBJ2-7, with 8 bases lining up with TRBD2. Germline lookup yields CDR1 SGHDN and CDR2 FVKESK. J gave up 7 bases and V 6 bases, and 17 bases lay outside the gene matches. The CDR3 covers 16 residues. The CDR3 protein is CASRRRLAGLPGEQYV. DNA of the CDR3: TGTGCCAGCAGACGTCGATTAGCGGGGCTCCCGGGGGAGCAGTACGTC.

In nucleotides, the CDR3 is TGTGCCAGCAGTGAATATCTCTCCGGCGCCCATGGCTACACCTTC. This translates into CASSEYLSGAHGYTF. The rearrangement uses TRBV25-1 and TRBJ1-2; D is ambiguous. The CDR3 contains 15 residues. Trimming stripped 0 bases from V and 6 bases from J, with 14 bases between. Germline-derived CDR1 and CDR2 are MGHDK and SYGVNS.

This clone showed up just once. The rearrangement links TRBV5-5 to TRBJ1-2; D might be TRBD1 (6 bases). CDR3 size: 14 residues. The germline gives CDR1 SGHKS, CDR2 YYEKEE (reference sequence). V was trimmed by 2 bases and J by 8 bases, leaving 16 bases between them. CDR3 sequence: CASSFAGAPRGYTF. The CDR3 coding sequence is TGTGCCAGCAGCTTCGCAGGGGCCCCTAGGGGCTACACCTTC.

The J gene is TRBJ1-2, the V gene TRBV9, with TRBD1 as a possible D gene (5 bases). The CDR3 runs 13 residues. Germline V gene sequence: CDR1 SGDLS, CDR2 YYNGEE. V gave up 4 bases and J gave up 5 bases, with 12 bases separating them. The CDR3 region has the DNA TGTGCCAGCAGCCCCCCGAGGGGATATGGCTACACCTTC. It specifies CASSPPRGYGYTF.

V usage is TRBV7-9 and J usage is TRBJ1-4, with D tentatively TRBD1 (5 bases). Germline V lookup: CDR1 SEHNR, CDR2 FQNEAQ (reference sequence). The CDR3 is made up of 14 amino acids. Trimming pared 1 base from V and 7 bases from J, leaving 10 bases between. The CDR3 sequence is CASSLGQGGEKLFF. The CDR3, as DNA: TGTGCCAGCAGCTTAGGGCAGGGTGGTGAAAAACTGTTTTTT. The complete variable domain, with remaining parts taken from reference TRBV7-9 and TRBJ1-4, reads DTGVSQNPRHKITKRGQNVTFRCDPISEHNRLYWYRQTLGQGPEFLTYFQNEAQLEKSRLLSDRFSAERPKGSFSTLEIQRTEQGDSAMYLCASSLGQGGEKLFFGSGTQLSVL.

The rearrangement joins TRBV5-1 to TRBJ2-5; 10 bases line up with TRBD2. Per the germline V gene, CDR1 is SGHRS and CDR2 is YFSETQ. The CDR3 runs 14 residues. V shed 5 bases and J 0 bases; nucleotides not matched to a gene: 1. This CDR3 is CASSGLADQETQYF. CDR3 DNA: TGCGCCAGCAGTGGACTAGCGGACCAAGAGACCCAGTACTTC.

The J gene is TRBJ2-7, the V gene TRBV5-1; a weak D match, TRBD2 (6 bases). With 4 bases removed from V and 7 bases from J, the gap between germline ends came to 18 bases. The length of the CDR3 is 14 residues. CDR1 and CDR2 from the germline V gene are SGHRS and YFSETQ. The CDR3 loop is CASSTRDFFGEQYV. The CDR3 bases are TGCGCCAGCAGCACTCGGGACTTCTTTGGGGAGCAGTACGTC.

This chain links TRBV4-1 with TRBJ1-6, with D unclear. This CDR3 contains 13 residues. Looked up from germline, CDR1 is MGHRA and CDR2 is YSYEKL. V was clipped by 4 bases and J by 7 bases, with 8 bases between them. The CDR3, as DNA: TGCGCCAGCAGCCTGGACCCGAATTCACCCCTCCACTTT. Protein sequence: CASSLDPNSPLHF.

This clone was recorded only once. The V call is TRBV19, the J call TRBJ1-1; perhaps TRBD1 as D (6 bases). V was clipped by 7 bases and J by 4 bases, with 25 bases between them. The CDR3 consists of 17 residues. Per germline, CDR1 LNHDA and CDR2 SQIVND (reference sequence). The CDR3: CASKRGRFVLEVTEAFF. DNA for the CDR3: TGTGCCAGTAAGCGGGGGCGATTTGTCCTGGAAGTCACTGAAGCTTTCTTT.

The chain links TRBV7-2 to TRBJ1-2; D might be TRBD1 (5 bases). Germline CDR1 SGHTA, CDR2 FQGNSA. V was trimmed by 3 bases and J by 8 bases, leaving 16 bases between them. The CDR3 is made up of 14 amino acids. CDR3 in DNA: TGTGCCAGCAGCTTTCCGGGACGGCAAGAGGGCTACACCTTC. Protein: CASSFPGRQEGYTF.

CDR3 coding DNA: TGTGCCATCAGTGAGTCTGTAGGGGACGAAGAGACCCAGTACTTC. Its protein product is CAISESVGDEETQYF. V is TRBV10-3 and J is TRBJ2-5; the D gene could be TRBD1 or TRBD2 (5 bases each). Trimming took 0 bases from V and 3 from J, leaving 11 bases between them. The CDR3 totals 15 residues. The germline V gene encodes CDR1 ENHRY and CDR2 SYGVKD.

This clone showed up just once. The chain uses TRBV4-1 and TRBJ1-1; D is uncertain. V dropped 1 base and J dropped 1 base, with 10 bases sitting between them. The CDR3 has 15 residues. Germline assignment: CDR1 MGHRA and CDR2 YSYEKL. The CDR3 protein is CASSQVAYANTEAFF. CDR3 in DNA: TGCGCCAGCAGCCAAGTGGCGTATGCGAACACTGAAGCTTTCTTT.

The rearrangement joins TRBV29-1 to TRBJ2-1, with a possible D match to TRBD1 (6 bases). Germline lookup yields CDR1 SQVTM and CDR2 ANQGSEA. The CDR3 loop spans 18 amino acids. The V and J ends lost 3 bases and 1 base respectively, with 22 bases between them. This chain's CDR3 is CSVDAPRGFSASYNEQFF. As DNA, the CDR3 is TGCAGCGTTGACGCCCCGAGGGGGTTCTCGGCGTCCTACAATGAGCAGTTCTTC.

This chain uses TRBV10-3 with TRBJ1-2; the match to TRBD1 covers 8 bases. Trimming cost V 2 bases and J 6 bases; bases outside gene matches: 11. From germline, CDR1 is ENHRY and CDR2 SYGVKD. The CDR3 is 16 amino acids. This chain's CDR3 is CAISETRNRGWNGYTF. In DNA, the CDR3 is TGTGCCATCAGTGAGACCCGAAACAGGGGGTGGAATGGCTACACCTTC.

The rearrangement uses TRBV4-2 and TRBJ2-7; D is tentatively TRBD1 or TRBD2 (5 bases each). Germline lookup yields CDR1 LGHNA and CDR2 YNFKEQ. The CDR3 is 11 amino acids. Trimming cost V 5 bases and J 6 bases, with 8 bases left between them. The CDR3: CASSGGVEQYV. CDR3 DNA: TGTGCCAGCAGCGGGGGTGTCGAGCAGTACGTC.

This chain uses TRBV6-5 with TRBJ2-1, with TRBD1 identical over 9 bases. Trimming took 0 bases from V and 7 from J; bases not matched to a gene: 7. The CDR3 contains 16 residues. Looked up from germline, CDR1 is MNHEY and CDR2 is SVGAGI. DNA for the CDR3: TGTGCCAGCAGTTACTCCGCGGGACAGGGTTGGAATGAGCAGTTCTTC. Translating gives CASSYSAGQGWNEQFF.